Detailed here is one T cell receptor (beta chain). Antigen unknown. Assay: immunoSEQ multiplex PCR; the TCRdb copy retains only in-frame clones and omits some. In the table there are about 25,000 clones, 85% to 95% of which are singletons. The CDR3 contains 18 residues. Germline CDR1 reads MNHEY; CDR2 reads SMNVEV (reference sequence). V was clipped by 5 bases and J by 4 bases; unmatched bases: 15. Time point indicated: newly diagnosed, previously untreated cHL patient sample. This record belongs to a study of PD-1 blockade in classical Hodgkin lymphoma. Study-wide points: Differences between repertoires have undefined causes, possibly disease activity or prior therapy.

This chain joins TRBV27 and TRBJ1-4; 8 nucleotides line up with TRBD1. Sequences were obtained from peripheral blood mononuclear cells (PBMCs). This receptor was obtained from a human donor with classical Hodgkin lymphoma. In nucleotides, the CDR3 is TGTGCCAGCAGTACTTCCGGGACAGGCCCACATCTTAATGAAAAACTGTTTTTT. As protein: CASSTSGTGPHLNEKLFF. Using reference TRBV27 and TRBJ1-4 for the parts outside the CDR3, the full variable domain is EAQVTQNPRYLITVTGKKLTVTCSQNMNHEYMSWYRQDPGLGLRQIYYSMNVEVTDKGDVPEGYKVSRKEKRNFPLILESPSPNQTSLYFCASSTSGTGPHLNEKLFFGSGTQLSVL.